This T cell receptor beta chain is drawn from a study of beta chain features in type 1 diabetes. Points from the study as a whole: Type 1 diabetes patients had moderately but significantly shorter TCRB CDR3s in all four CD4+ subsets. More deletions and fewer insertions at VDJ junctions were seen in type 1 diabetes patients.

Populations obtained by sorting all exceeded 95% purity. In its sample, this clone was seen many times. What it recognizes is unknown. Isolated RNA was reverse transcribed in full, so expressed TCRB transcripts were sequenced. Around 3.8 million reads per sample were averaged for naive, central memory and regulatory samples. Assay used: immunoSEQ multiplex PCR; TCRdb lists only in-frame clones, some missing. This sample yields approximately 160,000 clones, of which 7.5% to 9.5% are seen a single time; about 2.5% belongs to the top ten. Trimming took 4 bases from V and 1 from J; bases not matched to a gene: 6. Germline CDR1 reads SNHLY; CDR2 reads FYNNEI. This CDR3 is built from 16 residues.

The rearrangement uses TRBV2 and TRBJ2-1; 8 nucleotides line up with TRBD1. This TCR was sampled from a woman between 18 and 30 years old in good health. Sequencing was carried out using central memory CD4+ T cells from blood. CDR3 bases: TGTGCCAGCAGTGCCCGACAGGGGATATCCTACAATGAGCAGTTCTTC. Protein sequence: CASSARQGISYNEQFF.